The next 2 T cell receptor beta chains were all read from a single sample in a study of cytomegalovirus exposure and HLA in healthy donors. It was with 60 Vbeta and 13 Jbeta primers that the PCR ran. Sequenced by immunoSEQ multiplex PCR; TCRdb stores in-frame clones only, minus some. The data contain some 190,000 clones, roughly 80% of them singletons. The sample comprised PBMCs. The receptors derive from a man aged 35-49 years in good health and CMV-seronegative.

V usage is TRBV6-1 and J usage is TRBJ2-1, with a possible D match to TRBD2 (5 bases). The CDR3 spans 15 residues. Trimming took off 4 bases at V and 3 bases at J, with 13 bases between the two ends. Germline CDR1 and CDR2: MNHNS and SASEGT. The CDR3 here is CASSVTPEVYNEQFF. DNA of the CDR3: TGTGCCAGCAGTGTGACTCCGGAGGTCTACAATGAGCAGTTCTTC.

The chain has TRBV10-1 and TRBJ1-4, with D possibly TRBD1 on 6 matching bases. The CDR3 loop spans 16 amino acids. The V end lost 7 bases, the J end lost 5 bases, and 20 bases lay between the germline ends. Germline-derived CDR1 and CDR2 are WNHNN and SYGVQD (reference sequence). The CDR3 here is CASNCVCGGRNEKLFF. CDR3 sequence (DNA): TGCGCCAGCAATTGCGTTTGTGGGGGCAGAAATGAAAAACTGTTTTTT.